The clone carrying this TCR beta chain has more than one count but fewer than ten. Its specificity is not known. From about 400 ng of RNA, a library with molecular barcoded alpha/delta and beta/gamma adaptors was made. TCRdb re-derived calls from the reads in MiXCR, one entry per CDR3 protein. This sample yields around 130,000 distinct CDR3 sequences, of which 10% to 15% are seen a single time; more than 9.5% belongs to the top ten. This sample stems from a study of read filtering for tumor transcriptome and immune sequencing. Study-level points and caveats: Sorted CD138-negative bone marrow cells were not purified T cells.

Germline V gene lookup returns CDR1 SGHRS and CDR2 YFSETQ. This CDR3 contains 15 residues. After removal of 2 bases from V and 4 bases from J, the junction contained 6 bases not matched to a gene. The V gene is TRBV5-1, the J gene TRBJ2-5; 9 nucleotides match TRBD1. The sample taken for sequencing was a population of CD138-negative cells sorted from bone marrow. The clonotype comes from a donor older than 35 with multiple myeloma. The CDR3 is CASSFAGTGLETQYF. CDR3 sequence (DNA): TGCGCCAGCAGCTTCGCCGGGACAGGGTTAGAGACCCAGTACTTC. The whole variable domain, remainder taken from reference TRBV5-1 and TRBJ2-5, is KAGVTQTPRYLIKTRGQQVTLSCSPISGHRSVSWYQQTPGQGLQFLFEYFSETQRNKGNFPGRFSGRQFSNSRSEMNVSTLELGDSALYLCASSFAGTGLETQYFGPGTRLLVL.